This T cell receptor (beta chain) emerged from a study of vaccination effects on CD4 cells after COVID-19. Study information: Culturing of around 2 million PBMC per well took place with roughly 10 IU/ml IL-2 and 9.5 to 10 ug/ml peptides.

With approximately 9 days of culture completed, CD4+ T cells were isolated. Neither prior SARS-CoV-2 infection nor positive nucleocapsid antibodies were present in the vaccine recipients. As for this clone: Antigen: not known.

The V gene end was trimmed by 8 bases and the J gene end by 2 bases; junction bases not matched to a gene: 7. Germline CDR1 SNHLY, CDR2 FYNNEI. The CDR3 has 14 amino acids. Measured with immunoSEQ multiplex PCR; TCRdb has only the in-frame clones, and not every one. The sample has tens of thousands of clones; roughly 65% are singletons. Specimen: CD4+ T cells from PBMCs cultured without peptide, collected before COVID-19 vaccination. V gene TRBV2 combines with J gene TRBJ2-3; 7 positions agree with TRBD2. The receptor comes from a human donor who received a COVID-19 vaccine. CDR3 sequence reads: CASSRLADTDTQYF. CDR3 bases: TGTGCCAGCTCCCGGCTAGCGGACACAGATACGCAGTATTTT. Based on the CDR3 plus reference TRBV2 and TRBJ2-3, the full variable domain is EPEVTQTPSHQVTQMGQEVILRCVPISNHLYFYWYRQILGQKVEFLVSFYNNEISEKSEIFDDQFSVERPDGSNFTLKIRSTKLEDSAMYFCASSRLADTDTQYFGPGTRLTVL.